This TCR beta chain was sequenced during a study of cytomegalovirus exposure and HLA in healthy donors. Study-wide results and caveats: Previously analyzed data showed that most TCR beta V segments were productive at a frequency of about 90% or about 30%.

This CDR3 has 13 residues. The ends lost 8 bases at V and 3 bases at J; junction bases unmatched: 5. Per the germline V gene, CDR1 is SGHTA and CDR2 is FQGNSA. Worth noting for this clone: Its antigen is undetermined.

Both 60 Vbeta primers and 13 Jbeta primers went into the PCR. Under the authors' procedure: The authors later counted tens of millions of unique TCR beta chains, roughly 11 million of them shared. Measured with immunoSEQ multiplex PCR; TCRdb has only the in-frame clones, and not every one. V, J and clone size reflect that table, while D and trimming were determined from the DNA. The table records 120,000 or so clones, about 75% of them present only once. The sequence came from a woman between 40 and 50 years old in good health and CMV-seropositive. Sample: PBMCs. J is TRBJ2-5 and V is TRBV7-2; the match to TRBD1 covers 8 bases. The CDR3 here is CASAPGQEETQYF. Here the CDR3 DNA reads TGTGCCAGCGCACCGGGACAGGAAGAGACCCAGTACTTC.